Listed below are T cell receptor beta chains from one sample, sequenced in a study of blood T cell repertoires in COVID-19. Here immunoSEQ multiplex PCR was the method, and the copy in TCRdb shows in-frame clones only, minus some. The repertoire consists of approximately 500,000 clones, with roughly nine tenths occurring once and the leading ten covering under 8.5%. Sequencing was carried out using peripheral blood. All receptors come from a woman aged 45-60 years with COVID-19, enrolled during active disease. Both conserved end residues are part of each CDR3. D genes are given only for firm matches. Some rows have no size entry. The others give once, few or many, or a class for an expanded clone.

J gene: TRBJ2-7; V gene: TRBV6-1; clone size: once; D gene: TRBD1; CDR3 DNA: TGTGCCAGCAGTGAAAGGGGACAGATCTACGAGCAGTACTTC; CDR3 protein: CASSERGQIYEQYF
J gene: TRBJ2-1; V gene: TRBV30; clone size: -; D gene: -; CDR3 DNA: TGTGCCTGGGGCCCAAATGAGCAGTTCTTC; CDR3 protein: CAWGPNEQFF
J gene: TRBJ1-6; V gene: TRBV19; clone size: -; D gene: -; CDR3 DNA: TGTGCCAGTAGTGAGGTTGCAGGGGTATATTCACCCCTCCACTTT; CDR3 protein: CASSEVAGVYSPLHF
J gene: TRBJ1-2; V gene: TRBV28; clone size: -; D gene: -; CDR3 DNA: TGTGCCAGCAGTTTATCCACCTACGGCTACACCTTC; CDR3 protein: CASSLSTYGYTF
J gene: TRBJ2-1; V gene: TRBV27; clone size: -; D gene: -; CDR3 DNA: TGTGCCAGCAGTTTCGCTGTCGGTAGCTCCTACAATGAGCAGTTCTTC; CDR3 protein: CASSFAVGSSYNEQFF
J gene: TRBJ1-5; V gene: TRBV30; clone size: -; D gene: -; CDR3 DNA: TGTGCCTGGAGTGTACGAGGTGGTCAGCCCCAGCATTTT; CDR3 protein: CAWSVRGGQPQHF
J gene: TRBJ1-5; V gene: TRBV23-1; clone size: -; D gene: -; CDR3 DNA: TGCGCCAGCAGTCCAGCAGGGGTCAATCAGCCCCAGCATTTT; CDR3 protein: CASSPAGVNQPQHF
J gene: TRBJ1-6; V gene: TRBV2; clone size: -; D gene: -; CDR3 DNA: TGTGCCAGCAGCCCGGAGTGGGGCTCTAATTCACCCCTCCACTTT; CDR3 protein: CASSPEWGSNSPLHF
J gene: TRBJ2-1; V gene: TRBV18; clone size: -; D gene: TRBD1; CDR3 DNA: TGTGCCAGCTCCGGACAGGGGTCCTACAATGAGCAGTTCTTC; CDR3 protein: CASSGQGSYNEQFF
J gene: TRBJ1-6; V gene: TRBV28; clone size: -; D gene: TRBD1; CDR3 DNA: TGTGCCAGCGCACCCCCGGACAGGGGACCTAATTCACCCCTCCACTTT; CDR3 protein: CASAPPDRGPNSPLHF
J gene: TRBJ1-1; V gene: TRBV4-2; clone size: -; D gene: -; CDR3 DNA: TGTGCCAGCAGCCAATCGTGGGGCAGCGCGTCTGAAGCTTTCTTT; CDR3 protein: CASSQSWGSASEAFF
J gene: TRBJ2-3; V gene: TRBV7-9; clone size: -; D gene: TRBD2; CDR3 DNA: TGTGCCAGCAGCCTCACTAGCGGGGAACGCACAGATACGCAGTATTTT; CDR3 protein: CASSLTSGERTDTQYF
J gene: TRBJ2-5; V gene: TRBV5-1; clone size: -; D gene: TRBD2; CDR3 DNA: TGCGCCAGCAGTCCTGGGAGACTAGCGGGGCAAGAGACCCAGTACTTC; CDR3 protein: CASSPGRLAGQETQYF
J gene: TRBJ1-4; V gene: TRBV5-4; clone size: -; D gene: -; CDR3 DNA: TGTGCCAGCAGCTTGTGGCCTACTAATGAAAAACTGTTTTTT; CDR3 protein: CASSLWPTNEKLFF
J gene: TRBJ1-1; V gene: TRBV30; clone size: -; D gene: TRBD1; CDR3 DNA: TGTGCCTGGAATAGGGACAGGGAGACCACTGAAGCTTTCTTT; CDR3 protein: CAWNRDRETTEAFF
J gene: TRBJ1-4; V gene: TRBV7-2; clone size: -; D gene: TRBD1; CDR3 DNA: TGTGCCAGCAGCCCGGACAGGTACAATGAAAAACTGTTTTTT; CDR3 protein: CASSPDRYNEKLFF
J gene: TRBJ2-3; V gene: TRBV18; clone size: -; D gene: TRBD1; CDR3 DNA: TGTGCCAGCTCACCGACGACAGGGAAGACAGATACGCAGTATTTT; CDR3 protein: CASSPTTGKTDTQYF
J gene: TRBJ2-2; V gene: TRBV4-1; clone size: -; D gene: TRBD2; CDR3 DNA: TGCGCCAGCAGCCAAGAAAGGACGGTAGCGGGGGGGTACACCGGGGAGCTGTTTTTT; CDR3 protein: CASSQERTVAGGYTGELFF
J gene: TRBJ2-2; V gene: TRBV3-1/TRBV3-2; clone size: -; D gene: -; CDR3 DNA: TGTGCCAGCAGCCAAGGAGTTGGAGGGAACACCGGGGAGCTGTTTTTT; CDR3 protein: CASSQGVGGNTGELFF
J gene: TRBJ1-6; V gene: TRBV6-6; clone size: -; D gene: TRBD1; CDR3 DNA: TGTGCCAGCAGTTACACACCCACAGGGGTTAATTCACCCCTCCACTTT; CDR3 protein: CASSYTPTGVNSPLHF
J gene: TRBJ1-2; V gene: TRBV4-1; clone size: -; D gene: -; CDR3 DNA: TGCGCCAGCAGCCAAGGCCTGGGGGGTGGCTACACCTTC; CDR3 protein: CASSQGLGGGYTF
J gene: TRBJ2-2; V gene: TRBV11-3; clone size: -; D gene: TRBD2; CDR3 DNA: TGTGCCAGCAGCCACACCAGCGGGGGATACACCGGGGAGCTGTTTTTT; CDR3 protein: CASSHTSGGYTGELFF
J gene: TRBJ1-2; V gene: TRBV6-1; clone size: -; D gene: -; CDR3 DNA: TGTGCCAGCAGTGAAGTTTTTTCAGGGAACTATGGCTACACCTTC; CDR3 protein: CASSEVFSGNYGYTF
J gene: TRBJ2-3; V gene: TRBV30; clone size: -; D gene: -; CDR3 DNA: TGTGCCTGGAGATTGGGGGGAGGTGATACGCAGTATTTT; CDR3 protein: CAWRLGGGDTQYF
J gene: TRBJ2-7; V gene: TRBV9; clone size: once; D gene: -; CDR3 DNA: TGTGCCAGCAGCGTAGGTGGCGGCCCCTACGAGCAGTACTTC; CDR3 protein: CASSVGGGPYEQYF
J gene: TRBJ1-5; V gene: TRBV15; clone size: -; D gene: TRBD1; CDR3 DNA: TGTGCCACCAGTCCGCAGGGGGGTCAGCCCCAGCATTTT; CDR3 protein: CATSPQGGQPQHF
J gene: TRBJ2-2; V gene: TRBV2; clone size: -; D gene: -; CDR3 DNA: TGTGCCAGCTCCCAGGCCGGGGAGCTGTTTTTT; CDR3 protein: CASSQAGELFF
J gene: TRBJ1-5; V gene: TRBV12-3/TRBV12-4; clone size: -; D gene: -; CDR3 DNA: TGTGCCAGTTGCGATCTGGGCAATCAGCCCCAGCATTTT; CDR3 protein: CASCDLGNQPQHF
J gene: TRBJ1-1; V gene: TRBV6-6; clone size: -; D gene: -; CDR3 DNA: TGTGCCAGCAGTTGGGCAGGGGACACTGAAGCTTTCTTT; CDR3 protein: CASSWAGDTEAFF
J gene: TRBJ1-3; V gene: TRBV15; clone size: -; D gene: -; CDR3 DNA: TGTGCCACCAGCGGGTCATTCCATACAGGAGACTCTGGAAACACCATATATTTT; CDR3 protein: CATSGSFHTGDSGNTIYF
J gene: TRBJ2-3; V gene: TRBV2; clone size: -; D gene: -; CDR3 DNA: TGTGCCAGCCTTCCGAGGGGGGCGCGGGGGCAGCGGACAGATACGCAGTATTTT; CDR3 protein: CASLPRGARGQRTDTQYF
J gene: TRBJ1-2; V gene: TRBV6-5; clone size: -; D gene: -; CDR3 DNA: TGTGCCAGCAGTTATCAGTTTAACTATGGCTACACCTTC; CDR3 protein: CASSYQFNYGYTF
J gene: TRBJ2-3; V gene: TRBV7-2; clone size: -; D gene: -; CDR3 DNA: TGTGCCACCGGTGGTGGCGGGGGCACAGATACGCAGTATTTT; CDR3 protein: CATGGGGGTDTQYF
J gene: TRBJ2-1; V gene: TRBV7-3; clone size: -; D gene: TRBD2; CDR3 DNA: TGTGCCAGCAGCTACTCGGGGGGTAACAATGAGCAGTTCTTC; CDR3 protein: CASSYSGGNNEQFF
J gene: TRBJ1-2; V gene: TRBV30; clone size: -; D gene: TRBD1; CDR3 DNA: TGTGCCTGGAGTACACACAGGGGCTATGGCTACACCTTC; CDR3 protein: CAWSTHRGYGYTF
J gene: TRBJ1-4; V gene: TRBV30; clone size: -; D gene: -; CDR3 DNA: TGTGCCTGGAAGGACAGTGGGGAAAAACTGTTTTTT; CDR3 protein: CAWKDSGEKLFF
J gene: TRBJ1-2; V gene: TRBV3-1/TRBV3-2; clone size: -; D gene: -; CDR3 DNA: TGTGCCAGCAGTTCCCAGGCGGGGGCGGTTATAACTAACTATGGCTACACCTTC; CDR3 protein: CASSSQAGAVITNYGYTF
J gene: TRBJ2-3; V gene: TRBV4-1; clone size: -; D gene: TRBD2; CDR3 DNA: TGCGCCAGCTCCTTAGCGGGGGGTCGTACAGATACGCAGTATTTT; CDR3 protein: CASSLAGGRTDTQYF
J gene: TRBJ2-3; V gene: TRBV7-9; clone size: -; D gene: -; CDR3 DNA: TGTGCCAGCAGCCCCGGAGGGACTTCAGATACGCAGTATTTT; CDR3 protein: CASSPGGTSDTQYF
J gene: TRBJ2-3; V gene: TRBV9; clone size: -; D gene: -; CDR3 DNA: TGTGCCAGCAGCGTACAAGCTGCGGGGGATACGCAGTATTTT; CDR3 protein: CASSVQAAGDTQYF
J gene: TRBJ1-1; V gene: TRBV19; clone size: -; D gene: -; CDR3 DNA: TGTGCCAGTAGTTGGGGGTCAGGGGCCACTGAAGCTTTCTTT; CDR3 protein: CASSWGSGATEAFF
J gene: TRBJ1-1; V gene: TRBV5-4; clone size: few; D gene: -; CDR3 DNA: TGTGCCAGCAGCCGGGGGGTTTACACTGAAGCTTTCTTT; CDR3 protein: CASSRGVYTEAFF
J gene: TRBJ1-5; V gene: TRBV5-4; clone size: -; D gene: TRBD1; CDR3 DNA: TGTGCCAGCAGCCCGGGACAGGGAAAGAATCAGCCCCAGCATTTT; CDR3 protein: CASSPGQGKNQPQHF
J gene: TRBJ2-3; V gene: TRBV19; clone size: -; D gene: -; CDR3 DNA: TGTGCCACCGGAAACAGGTTAAGCACAGATACGCAGTATTTT; CDR3 protein: CATGNRLSTDTQYF
J gene: TRBJ1-5; V gene: TRBV15; clone size: few; D gene: -; CDR3 DNA: TGTGCCACCAGCAGAGAGAGGTTCGGTCAGCCCCAGCATTTT; CDR3 protein: CATSRERFGQPQHF
J gene: TRBJ2-7; V gene: TRBV28; clone size: -; D gene: -; CDR3 DNA: TGTGCCAGCAGTACCCGAACAAGCGAGCAGTACTTC; CDR3 protein: CASSTRTSEQYF
J gene: TRBJ1-2; V gene: TRBV6-5; clone size: once; D gene: -; CDR3 DNA: TGTGCCAGCACCGAGTTTTTGGGGGCAGGCGGCTACACCTTC; CDR3 protein: CASTEFLGAGGYTF
J gene: TRBJ1-1; V gene: TRBV27; clone size: few; D gene: -; CDR3 DNA: TGTGCCAGCAGCGTCAACAGGGTTTCGAACACTGAAGCTTTCTTT; CDR3 protein: CASSVNRVSNTEAFF
J gene: TRBJ2-7; V gene: TRBV24-1; clone size: -; D gene: TRBD1; CDR3 DNA: TGTGCCACCAGTCGAGGACAGGGATCCTACGAGCAGTACTTC; CDR3 protein: CATSRGQGSYEQYF
J gene: TRBJ2-2; V gene: TRBV5-4; clone size: -; D gene: -; CDR3 DNA: TGTGCCAGCAGCTTAATAGAGAACACCGGGGAGCTGTTTTTT; CDR3 protein: CASSLIENTGELFF
J gene: TRBJ1-4; V gene: TRBV7-9; clone size: -; D gene: -; CDR3 DNA: TGTGCCAGCAGCTTAGCGTACAGGTCTAATGAAAAACTGTTTTTT; CDR3 protein: CASSLAYRSNEKLFF
J gene: TRBJ1-2; V gene: TRBV6-5; clone size: -; D gene: -; CDR3 DNA: TGTGCCAGCAGTACCCCGCGGGACTCAGGTGGCTACACCTTC; CDR3 protein: CASSTPRDSGGYTF
J gene: TRBJ1-2; V gene: TRBV19; clone size: -; D gene: -; CDR3 DNA: TGTGCCAGTAGCCTTACCTCCCCAGGTTATGGCTACACCTTC; CDR3 protein: CASSLTSPGYGYTF
J gene: TRBJ1-1; V gene: TRBV5-1; clone size: -; D gene: -; CDR3 DNA: TGCGCCAGCAGTCCGATTGACGGGGGAAAGAACACTGAAGCTTTCTTT; CDR3 protein: CASSPIDGGKNTEAFF
J gene: TRBJ2-7; V gene: TRBV5-1; clone size: -; D gene: -; CDR3 DNA: TGCGCCAGCAGCTTTGTAGAGGAATCATACGAGCAGTACTTC; CDR3 protein: CASSFVEESYEQYF
J gene: TRBJ1-2; V gene: TRBV6-1; clone size: -; D gene: -; CDR3 DNA: TGTGCCAGCAGTGAAGCCGATCAGGGGTTAAACTATGGCTACACCTTC; CDR3 protein: CASSEADQGLNYGYTF
J gene: TRBJ1-6; V gene: TRBV5-6; clone size: few; D gene: TRBD1; CDR3 DNA: TGTGCCAGCAGCTCCCTGGACAGGACCAATTCACCCCTCCACTTT; CDR3 protein: CASSSLDRTNSPLHF
J gene: TRBJ1-6; V gene: TRBV3-1/TRBV3-2; clone size: -; D gene: -; CDR3 DNA: TGTGCCAGCAGCCCAGGGTCAGCCACTTTTCCCCTCCACTTT; CDR3 protein: CASSPGSATFPLHF
J gene: TRBJ2-5; V gene: TRBV19; clone size: -; D gene: TRBD1; CDR3 DNA: TGTGCCAGTAGTCCTCTGGGTTTGCAGGGGGCAAGAGAGACCCAGTACTTC; CDR3 protein: CASSPLGLQGARETQYF